This T cell receptor (beta chain) was captured in a study of T-cell memory formation after mild COVID-19. Trimming pared 6 bases from V and 12 bases from J, leaving 19 bases between. There are 13 residues in the CDR3. The V gene's germline CDR1 is SGHAT and CDR2 FQNNGV. TCRdb itself ran the 5' RACE reads through MiXCR, one entry per CDR3 protein. The sample has approximately 490,000 distinct CDR3 sequences, roughly 22% seen once; the top ten hold about 12%. Study-wide findings and caveats: Day 15 to 85 contractors were CD4/CD8 balanced; later expanders leaned CD4+. Mainly in CM and EM were contracting CD4+ clones; CD8+ were in EMRA.

On this clonotype: Its antigen remains unknown.

The sample taken for sequencing was PBMCs or a T cell subset sorted from them (not recorded which). This receptor was obtained from an adult woman who had mild COVID-19 (a few samples of this study predate the infection). Cell type and time point are not known. The chain has TRBV11-2 and TRBJ2-3; D not resolved. This chain's CDR3 is CASSPHWTTQQYF. DNA for the CDR3: TGTGCCAGCAGTCCCCATTGGACCACGCAACAGTATTTT.